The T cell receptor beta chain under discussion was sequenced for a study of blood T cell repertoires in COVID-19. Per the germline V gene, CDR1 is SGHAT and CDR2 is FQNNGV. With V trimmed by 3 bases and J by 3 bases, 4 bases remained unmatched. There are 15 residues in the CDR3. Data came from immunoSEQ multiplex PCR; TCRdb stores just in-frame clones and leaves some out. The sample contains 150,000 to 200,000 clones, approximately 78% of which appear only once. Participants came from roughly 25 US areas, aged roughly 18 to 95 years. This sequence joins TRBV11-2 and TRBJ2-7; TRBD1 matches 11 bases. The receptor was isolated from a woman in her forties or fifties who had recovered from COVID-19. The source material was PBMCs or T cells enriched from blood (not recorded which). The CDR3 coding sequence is TGTGCCAGCAGCTTGGCCGGGACAGGGGGCTACGAGCAGTACTTC. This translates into CASSLAGTGGYEQYF.